What follows are 27 T cell receptor beta chains derived from one specimen sequenced in a study of blood T cell repertoires in COVID-19. Method: immunoSEQ multiplex PCR; TCRdb's copy keeps in-frame clones and lacks some. This table has over 50,000 clones, approximately 89% appearing once. The sample was peripheral blood. The receptors here all came from a man aged 55 to 70 with acute or convalescent COVID-19.

The chain is built from TRBV6-5 and TRBJ1-4, with TRBD1 as a possible D gene (5 bases). The CDR3 contains 13 residues. V lost 6 bases to trimming and J lost 8 bases, with 13 bases between them. In germline, CDR1 is MNHEY, CDR2 SVGAGI. The CDR3 DNA sequence: TGTGCCAGCAGGGGGACTGTCGGGGAAAAACTGTTTTTT. The encoded protein is CASRGTVGEKLFF.

This clone appeared once. This chain connects TRBV11-2 to TRBJ1-1; possibly TRBD1 for D (5 bases). This CDR3 region has 15 residues. The ends were cut back, 1 base at V and 3 bases at J, with 12 bases in the middle. Germline V gives CDR1 SGHAT, CDR2 FQNNGV. The CDR3 is CASSLVYGGDTEAFF. CDR3 nucleotides: TGTGCCAGCAGCTTAGTGTACGGAGGGGACACTGAAGCTTTCTTT.

The genes are TRBV15 and TRBJ2-5; D gene uncertain. V lost 4 bases, J lost 4 bases, and 10 bases lay in between. Looked up from germline, CDR1 is LNHNV and CDR2 is YYDKDF (reference sequence). This CDR3 region has 13 residues. As DNA, the CDR3 is TGTGCCACCAGCACCTTCTCCCGAGAGACCCAGTACTTC. It translates to CATSTFSRETQYF. The entire variable domain, with the rest obtained from reference TRBV15 and TRBJ2-5, is as follows: DAMVIQNPRYQVTQFGKPVTLSCSQTLNHNVMYWYQQKSSQAPKLLFHYYDKDFNNEADTPDNFQSRRPNTSFCFLDIRSPGLGDTAMYLCATSTFSRETQYFGPGTRLLVL.

V gene TRBV6-5 combines with J gene TRBJ1-1, with a tentative D call TRBD1 (6 bases). Germline loops: CDR1 MNHEY, CDR2 SVGAGI. CDR3 length: 16 residues. Trimming shortened V by 4 bases and J by 0 bases, and 15 bases separated the two germline ends. CDR3 in DNA: TGTGCCAGCAGTTCCCAGACAGGCGTTATGAACACTGAAGCTTTCTTT. The encoded protein is CASSSQTGVMNTEAFF.

The chain is built from TRBV6-2 or TRBV6-3 and TRBJ1-5; D remains unclear. The germline gives CDR1 MNHEY, CDR2 SVGEGT. The CDR3 runs to 13 residues. V was clipped by 2 bases and J by 7 bases, with 9 bases between them. The CDR3 is CASSYPGVQPQHF. The DNA of the CDR3 is TGTGCCAGCAGTTACCCCGGTGTGCAGCCCCAGCATTTT.

The gene calls are TRBV7-2 and TRBJ2-1, with TRBD1 identical over 8 bases. CDR1 SGHTA and CDR2 FQGNSA come from the germline V gene. V shed 4 bases, J shed 4 bases, and the junction held 6 bases outside the gene matches. The CDR3 is 15 amino acids. The CDR3 sequence: CASSWKTGDYNEQFF. The CDR3 nucleotides read TGTGCCAGCAGCTGGAAGACAGGGGATTACAATGAGCAGTTCTTC.

V is TRBV27 and J is TRBJ1-2; D is unclear. Trimming stripped 6 bases from V and 2 bases from J, with 10 bases between. Germline lookup yields CDR1 MNHEY and CDR2 SMNVEV (reference sequence). This CDR3 is built from 13 residues. In nucleotides, the CDR3 is TGTGCCAGCAGCCACGGGGAGAACTATGGCTACACCTTC. The encoded protein is CASSHGENYGYTF.

This chain links TRBV11-2 with TRBJ1-1, with D unresolved. Trimming shortened V by 2 bases and J by 12 bases, and 16 bases separated the two germline ends. CDR3 length: 13 amino acids. In germline, CDR1 is SGHAT, CDR2 FQNNGV. The CDR3 DNA reads as TGTGCCAGCAGCTTACCGGGAGGTGCCGTGTCTTTCTTT. Protein: CASSLPGGAVSFF.

The chain joins TRBV30 to TRBJ1-3; 12 bases map to TRBD1. Germline CDR1 is GTSNPN and CDR2 is SVGIG (reference sequence). J lost 3 bases, V lost 2 bases, and 5 bases had no gene match. The CDR3 is 16 amino acids. DNA of the CDR3: TGTGCCTGGAGTTCCGGGACAGGGGGCTATGGAAACACCATATATTTT. Its translation is CAWSSGTGGYGNTIYF. Full variable domain (outside the CDR3, taken from reference TRBV30 and TRBJ1-3): SQTIHQWPATLVQPVGSPLSLECTVEGTSNPNLYWYRQAAGRGLQLLFYSVGIGQISSEVPQNLSASRPQDRQFILSSKKLLLSDSGFYLCAWSSGTGGYGNTIYFGEGSWLTVV.

The V call is TRBV6-2 or TRBV6-3, the J call TRBJ1-2, with D maybe TRBD1 (6 bases). Deletions cut 0 bases from V and 1 base from J, with 9 bases between. Per germline, CDR1 MNHEY and CDR2 SVGEGT. This CDR3 region has 15 residues. The CDR3 coding sequence is TGTGCCAGCAGTTACTCGGACAGCGATAACTATGGCTACACCTTC. Protein: CASSYSDSDNYGYTF.

Written as DNA, the CDR3 is TGTGCCTGGAGCCGACAGGGGGATACGCAGTATTTT. It translates to CAWSRQGDTQYF. The V and J genes are TRBV30 and TRBJ2-3; 8 bases match TRBD1. V was pared by 3 bases and J by 6 bases, with 2 bases of the junction left unmatched. CDR1 and CDR2 from the germline V gene are GTSNPN and SVGIG (reference sequence). The CDR3 totals 12 residues.

V gene TRBV6-5 combines with J gene TRBJ1-2, with 12 bases fitting TRBD1. CDR3 length equals 15 residues. The germline gives CDR1 MNHEY, CDR2 SVGAGI. V trimming: 1 base; J trimming: 12 bases; junction bases outside the gene matches: 9. This chain's CDR3 is CASSYFGTGGEENTF. The CDR3 DNA reads TGTGCCAGCAGTTACTTTGGGACAGGGGGCGAAGAGAACACCTTC.

The V and J genes are TRBV7-2 and TRBJ2-5; 12 nucleotides match TRBD2. CDR3 length equals 16 residues. Germline CDR1 is SGHTA and CDR2 is FQGNSA. The J segment lost 5 bases and the V segment lost 5 bases, leaving 9 bases of the junction unmatched. This CDR3 reads CASSISSGGAGETQYF. DNA for the CDR3: TGTGCCAGCAGCATTTCTAGCGGGGGGGCCGGGGAGACCCAGTACTTC.

The sample holds one count of this clone. The V gene is TRBV29-1, the J gene TRBJ1-2, with D possibly matching TRBD1 (5 bases). V shed 2 bases and J shed 2 bases, with 6 bases lying between them. The CDR3 covers 12 residues. Germline V gene sequence: CDR1 SQVTM, CDR2 ANQGSEA. CDR3 coding DNA: TGCAGCGTTGAACGACAGAACTATGGCTACACCTTC. This sequence encodes CSVERQNYGYTF.

The chain combines TRBV6-2 or TRBV6-3 with TRBJ1-5; D ambiguous. Germline V gene lookup returns CDR1 MNHEY and CDR2 SVGEGT. The CDR3 is 18 residues long. Trimming took 2 bases from V and 4 from J, leaving 21 bases between them. The CDR3 loop reads CASSYAYGRSGSNQPQHF. In DNA, the CDR3 is TGTGCCAGCAGTTACGCGTACGGGAGGTCGGGTTCGAATCAGCCCCAGCATTTT.

The chain carries TRBV7-2 and TRBJ2-3; 12 bases map to TRBD2. V was clipped by 3 bases and J by 3 bases; unmatched bases: 4. In germline, CDR1 is SGHTA, CDR2 FQGNSA. This CDR3 region has 16 residues. The CDR3 region is CASSFTSGGFTDTQYF. In DNA form, the CDR3 reads TGTGCCAGCAGCTTCACTAGCGGGGGGTTTACAGATACGCAGTATTTT.

The chain links TRBV11-2 to TRBJ2-6; possible D gene TRBD2, 5 bases. The CDR3 runs to 16 residues. Trimming removed 5 bases at V and 4 bases at J, with 15 bases between. Germline-derived CDR1 and CDR2 are SGHAT and FQNNGV. The CDR3 coding sequence is TGTGCCAGCAGCCCCCTAGGCGGGCGGGGGGCCAACGTCCTGACTTTC. This codes for CASSPLGGRGANVLTF. Full variable domain (missing parts from reference TRBV11-2 and TRBJ2-6): EAGVAQSPRYKIIEKRQSVAFWCNPISGHATLYWYQQILGQGPKLLIQFQNNGVVDDSQLPKDRFSAERLKGVDSTLKIQPAKLEDSAVYLCASSPLGGRGANVLTFGAGSRLTVL.

This clone was detected a few times. The rearrangement joins TRBV13 to TRBJ2-1; D is ambiguous. The CDR3 is 12 amino acids. V dropped 4 bases and J dropped 9 bases, with 10 bases sitting between them. Germline assignment: CDR1 PRHDT and CDR2 FYEKMQ (reference sequence). The CDR3 loop reads CASSSTGTEQFF. The CDR3 nucleotides are TGTGCCAGCAGCTCGACTGGTACTGAGCAGTTCTTC. Full variable domain (outside the CDR3, taken from reference TRBV13 and TRBJ2-1): AAGVIQSPRHLIKEKRETATLKCYPIPRHDTVYWYQQGPGQDPQFLISFYEKMQSDKGSIPDRFSAQQFSDYHSELNMSSLELGDSALYFCASSSTGTEQFFGPGTRLTVL.

Only one count was recorded for this clone. V is TRBV7-2 and J is TRBJ1-1, with D perhaps TRBD1 (5 bases). Germline V gene sequence: CDR1 SGHTA, CDR2 FQGNSA. The CDR3 sequence is 14 residues long. Trimming cost V 1 base and J 11 bases, with 17 bases left between them. In DNA, the CDR3 is TGTGCCAGCAGCTTAGGCCCAGGGCCCCGGGAGGCTTTCTTT. It translates to CASSLGPGPREAFF.

This chain links TRBV4-3 with TRBJ1-2, with D unclear. The CDR3 is 14 amino acids. V was shortened by 0 bases and J by 5 bases, with 10 bases between the two germline ends. The germline gives CDR1 LGHNA, CDR2 YSLEER. As DNA, the CDR3 is TGCGCCAGCAGCCAAGAGGCAGGCCGATATGGCTACACCTTC. Translation gives CASSQEAGRYGYTF.

The chain joins TRBV2 to TRBJ2-1; TRBD2 matches 11 bases. The trim removed 6 bases at V and 1 base at J, leaving 5 bases unmatched. This CDR3 region has 16 residues. Per the germline V gene, CDR1 is SNHLY and CDR2 is FYNNEI. The DNA for the CDR3 is TGTGCCAGCAGGGGTCGGACTAGCGGGTCCTACAATGAGCAGTTCTTC. As protein: CASRGRTSGSYNEQFF. The full variable domain, with the rest looked up from reference TRBV2 and TRBJ2-1, is EPEVTQTPSHQVTQMGQEVILRCVPISNHLYFYWYRQILGQKVEFLVSFYNNEISEKSEIFDDQFSVERPDGSNFTLKIRSTKLEDSAMYFCASRGRTSGSYNEQFFGPGTRLTVL.

V gene TRBV6-5 combines with J gene TRBJ1-2, with TRBD1 matching 10 bases. The V segment lost 8 bases and the J segment 4 bases; nucleotides outside the gene matches: 7. This CDR3 spans 14 amino acids. CDR1 and CDR2 from the germline V gene are MNHEY and SVGAGI. The CDR3 DNA is TGTGCCAGCTCGAAGACAGGGGGCGTCTATGGCTACACCTTC. As protein: CASSKTGGVYGYTF.

The chain employs TRBV28 and TRBJ2-7, with 8 nucleotides matching TRBD2. This CDR3 has 15 amino acids. Germline V gene sequence: CDR1 MDHEN, CDR2 SYDVKM. V was pared by 6 bases and J by 3 bases, with 10 bases of the junction left unmatched. The CDR3 DNA reads as TGTGCCAGCAGCCCGATCACCGGGACTAGCTACGAGCAGTACTTC. This codes for CASSPITGTSYEQYF.

The CDR3 reads CASSERDRGRGKYGYTF. In nucleotides, the CDR3 is TGTGCCAGCAGTGAACGGGACAGGGGTCGGGGAAAATATGGCTACACCTTC. The chain links TRBV25-1 to TRBJ1-2; 10 bases are shared with TRBD1. J lost 5 bases, V lost 2 bases, and 11 bases had no gene match. Germline-derived CDR1 and CDR2 are MGHDK and SYGVNS. The CDR3 is made up of 17 amino acids.

About this clone itself: The junction does not match germline at one end; this may be a read error. The chain couples TRBV7-7 to TRBJ2-3; TRBD2 matches at 11 bases. The CDR3 is 16 amino acids. The germline V gene has CDR1 SSHAT and CDR2 FNYEAQ (reference sequence). CDR3 protein: CASSPGRLAGTDTQYF. The CDR3 bases are TGTGCTAGCAGCCCAGGGAGACTAGCGGGGACAGATACGCAGTATTTT. Based on the CDR3 plus reference TRBV7-7 and TRBJ2-3, the full variable domain is GAGVSQSPRYKVTKRGQDVTLRCDPISSHATLYWYQQALGQGPEFLTYFNYEAQPDKSGLPSDRFSAERPEGSISTLTIQRTEQRDSAMYRCASSPGRLAGTDTQYFGPGTRLTVL.

This rearrangement joins TRBV14 to TRBJ2-4; TRBD2 aligns across 12 bases. Germline V lookup: CDR1 SGHDN, CDR2 FVKESK. V dropped 6 bases and J dropped 11; count of bases not matched to a gene: 17. There are 17 residues in the CDR3. This CDR3 reads CASSPRYSLAGGSVQYF. The CDR3 DNA reads TGTGCCAGCAGTCCAAGATATAGCCTAGCGGGGGGGTCCGTTCAGTACTTC.

The rearrangement links TRBV10-1 to TRBJ2-1; D possibly corresponds to TRBD1 (5 bases). Germline assignment: CDR1 WNHNN and CDR2 SYGVQD (reference sequence). This CDR3 is 12 amino acids long. Trimming cost V 4 bases and J 7 bases, with 8 bases left between them. CDR3 sequence: CASSARGNEQFF. For the CDR3, the DNA is TGCGCCAGCAGTGCAAGGGGTAATGAGCAGTTCTTC.